This T cell receptor beta chain was sequenced in a study of siplizumab effects on memory and regulatory T cells. Whole-study results and caveats: Phenotypic classification as naive or memory proved unattainable for roughly 75-96% of proliferating CD4+ or CD8+ clones. Naive T cells looked more diverse than memory cells, and they looked like major contributors to the alloresponse.

Each sample contributed approximately 96,000 TCR templates to the assay. Measured with immunoSEQ multiplex PCR; TCRdb has only the in-frame clones, and not every one. The sample holds over 85,000 clones, about 94% seen once. Trimming left V 4 bases short and J 7 bases short, with 15 bases between. Germline V gene sequence: CDR1 SGDLS, CDR2 YYNGEE. This CDR3 has 14 amino acids. This clone was detected only once. No antigen is known for it. The TCR originated in a human donor in good health. The chain carries TRBV9 and TRBJ2-1, with D perhaps matching TRBD2 (6 bases). Sequenced input: CD4+ T cells sorted from blood. CDR3 nucleotide sequence: TGTGCCAGCAGCAAGGTCGGGAGTGGGAATGAGCAGTTCTTC. This gives the protein CASSKVGSGNEQFF.